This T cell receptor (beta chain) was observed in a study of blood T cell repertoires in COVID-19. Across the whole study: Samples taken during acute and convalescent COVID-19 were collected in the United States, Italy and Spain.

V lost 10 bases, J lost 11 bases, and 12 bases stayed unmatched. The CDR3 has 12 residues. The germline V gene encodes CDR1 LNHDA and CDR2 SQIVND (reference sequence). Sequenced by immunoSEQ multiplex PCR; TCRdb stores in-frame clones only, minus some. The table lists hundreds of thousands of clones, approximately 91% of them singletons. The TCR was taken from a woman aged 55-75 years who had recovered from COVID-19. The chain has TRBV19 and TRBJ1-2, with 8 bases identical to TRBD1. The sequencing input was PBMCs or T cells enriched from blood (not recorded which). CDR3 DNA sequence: TGTGCCACCAAGACAGGGGCCAATGATTACACCTTC. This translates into CATKTGANDYTF.